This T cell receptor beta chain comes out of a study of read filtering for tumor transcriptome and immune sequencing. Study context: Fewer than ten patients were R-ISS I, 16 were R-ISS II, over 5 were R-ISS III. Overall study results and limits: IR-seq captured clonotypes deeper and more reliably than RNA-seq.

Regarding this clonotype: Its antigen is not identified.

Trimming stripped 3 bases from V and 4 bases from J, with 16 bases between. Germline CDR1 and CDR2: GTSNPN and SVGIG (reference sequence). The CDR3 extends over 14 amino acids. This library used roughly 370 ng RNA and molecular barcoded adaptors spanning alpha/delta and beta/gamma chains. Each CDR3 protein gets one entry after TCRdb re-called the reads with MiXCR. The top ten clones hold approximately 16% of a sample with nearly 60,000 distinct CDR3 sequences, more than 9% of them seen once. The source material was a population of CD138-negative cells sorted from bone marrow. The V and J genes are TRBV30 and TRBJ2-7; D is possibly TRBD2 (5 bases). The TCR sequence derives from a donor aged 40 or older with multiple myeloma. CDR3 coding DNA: TGTGCCTGGAGAAGGGCGGGTTTAGATTACGAGCAGTACTTC. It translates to CAWRRAGLDYEQYF.